These 5 T cell receptor beta chains share one sample of origin, sequenced in a study of cytomegalovirus exposure and HLA in healthy donors (dated by TCRdb to the late 2010s). Libraries came from the immunoSEQ multiplex PCR assay. TCRdb carries this immuneACCESS record with in-frame sequences only. Its versions omit some clonotypes, under half of them owing to an unresolved V gene in the studies checked, with the rest unexplained. The sample table records roughly 56,000 clones; just under 95% of these occur just once. Around 2.3% of the sample comes from the top ten. Material for sequencing was PBMCs. The receptors were sampled from a man younger than 35 in good health and CMV-seronegative.

The V call is TRBV19, the J call TRBJ1-1; D not certain. From germline, CDR1 is LNHDA and CDR2 SQIVND (reference sequence). This CDR3 has 14 amino acids. V dropped 7 bases and J dropped 0 bases, with 12 bases sitting between them. The CDR3 loop reads CASIKEGVNTEAFF. CDR3 coding DNA: TGTGCCAGTATAAAGGAGGGCGTGAACACTGAAGCTTTCTTT.

CDR3 sequence: CASSLGTKGDSDNEQFF. The CDR3 coding sequence is TGCGCCAGCAGCTTAGGGACTAAGGGGGATTCAGACAATGAGCAGTTCTTC. The genes are TRBV5-1 and TRBJ2-1, with D perhaps matching TRBD2 (7 bases). CDR3 length: 17 residues. Germline CDR1 SGHRS, CDR2 YFSETQ. V was cut by 2 bases and J by 5 bases, with 20 bases left in between.

The CDR3 bases are TGTGCCAGCACCCGCGGCGGTTCGGACAATGAGCAGTTCTTC. As protein: CASTRGGSDNEQFF. The chain couples TRBV2 to TRBJ2-1; unclear D gene. The ends were cut back, 7 bases at V and 5 bases at J, with 15 bases in the middle. This CDR3 comprises 14 residues. Germline CDR1 and CDR2: SNHLY and FYNNEI.

The chain employs TRBV7-9 and TRBJ2-1, with 7 bases that match TRBD2. Germline CDR1 is SEHNR and CDR2 is FQNEAQ (reference sequence). V lost 1 base, J lost 6 bases, and 12 bases stayed unmatched. CDR3 length: 17 amino acids. DNA for the CDR3: TGTGCCAGCAGCTTAGGTCCGGTTGGGCGGGAGAGCAATGAGCAGTTCTTC. This encodes CASSLGPVGRESNEQFF.

The genes are TRBV30 and TRBJ1-2; a weak D match, TRBD1 (5 bases). Germline CDR1 GTSNPN, CDR2 SVGIG (reference sequence). CDR3 length: 14 amino acids. The ends were cut back, 0 bases at V and 4 bases at J, with 12 bases in the middle. DNA of the CDR3: TGTGCCTGGAGTGTGGCAGGGTTTTTCTATGGCTACACCTTC. It is translated as CAWSVAGFFYGYTF.